This passage covers 27 T cell receptor beta chains from one sample sequenced in a study of identical twins. TCRdb passed the 5' RACE reads through MiXCR, listing each CDR3 protein once. The sample lists roughly 250,000 distinct CDR3 sequences, over 13% seen once, with around 9.5% in the top ten. Material for sequencing was memory (CD45RO+) T cells sorted from blood. The receptors come from a woman younger than 35 in good health.

This clonotype showed up many times. The rearrangement joins TRBV4-2 to TRBJ1-2, with 7 bases aligning to TRBD1. The CDR3 runs 16 residues. Germline V CDR1 and CDR2: LGHNA, YNFKEQ. The ends lost 1 base at V and 1 base at J; junction bases unmatched: 6. CDR3 in DNA: TGTGCCAGCAGCCAAGTCTCGACAGGGCTTAACTATGGCTACACCTTC. This sequence encodes CASSQVSTGLNYGYTF.

This clonotype was seen ten or more times. V is TRBV5-1 and J is TRBJ2-5; TRBD1 or TRBD2 may be the D gene (5 bases each). CDR3 length equals 14 residues. Germline assignment: CDR1 SGHRS and CDR2 YFSETQ. V lost 3 bases and J lost 0, with 9 bases in between. The CDR3 nucleotides read TGCGCCAGCAGCTCCGGGACCAACCAAGAGACCCAGTACTTC. Encoded protein: CASSSGTNQETQYF.

This rearrangement joins TRBV11-3 to TRBJ2-7; 11 positions agree with TRBD2. Trimming at V came to 5 bases and at J to 6 bases, leaving 3 bases not matched to a gene. Germline CDR1 and CDR2: SGHNT and YENEEA. CDR3 length: 13 residues. The CDR3 sequence is CASSSGLAGEQYF. DNA for the CDR3: TGTGCCAGCAGCAGTGGACTAGCGGGCGAGCAGTACTTC.

The chain uses TRBV20-1 and TRBJ2-1; D is unclear. The V gene's germline CDR1 is DFQATT and CDR2 SNEGSKA (reference sequence). With 2 bases removed from V and 4 bases from J, the gap between germline ends came to 12 bases. This CDR3 is built from 14 residues. In nucleotides, the CDR3 is TGCAGTGCTAGATGGGTGCGGTCGTACAATGAGCAGTTCTTC. Residues: CSARWVRSYNEQFF.

This clonotype was observed a few times. This chain joins TRBV18 and TRBJ1-2; a possible D gene is TRBD1 (5 bases). Trimming removed 2 bases from V and 5 bases from J, with 12 bases in between. Germline lookup yields CDR1 KGHSH and CDR2 LQKENI. The length of the CDR3 is 14 residues. For the CDR3, the DNA is TGTGCCAGCTCACCATCCGGGGGAATATATGGCTACACCTTC. This sequence encodes CASSPSGGIYGYTF.

This clonotype was observed a few times. The rearrangement uses TRBV4-3 and TRBJ2-3; no reliable D call. The V end lost 0 bases, the J end lost 5 bases, and 9 bases lay between the germline ends. Germline V lookup: CDR1 LGHNA, CDR2 YSLEER. The CDR3 runs 14 residues. This chain's CDR3 is CASSQDTHRDTQYF. CDR3 DNA: TGCGCCAGCAGCCAAGATACTCACAGAGATACGCAGTATTTT.

In its sample, this clonotype was seen many times. The chain is built from TRBV7-2 and TRBJ2-2; unclear D gene. This CDR3 is built from 15 residues. V lost 5 bases, J lost 4 bases, and 14 bases lay in between. Germline V gene lookup returns CDR1 SGHTA and CDR2 FQGNSA. In DNA, the CDR3 is TGTGCCAGCAGCCTTATCGCGACTTTCACCGGGGAGCTGTTTTTT. Its translation: CASSLIATFTGELFF.

The chain couples TRBV20-1 to TRBJ1-2; D uncertain. CDR3 length: 13 residues. The V end lost 3 bases, the J end lost 2 bases, and 10 bases lay between the germline ends. From germline, CDR1 is DFQATT and CDR2 SNEGSKA (reference sequence). The CDR3 spells CSARAYYNYGYTF. As DNA, the CDR3 is TGCAGTGCTAGGGCTTACTACAACTATGGCTACACCTTC.

This clonotype was observed a few times. CDR3 nucleotides: TGCGCCAGCAGCCCCGGGTCGTACGAGGCCTACGAGCAGTACTTC. Its translation is CASSPGSYEAYEQYF. The chain links TRBV5-1 to TRBJ2-7, with no clear D. The CDR3 loop spans 15 amino acids. CDR1 is SGHRS, CDR2 YFSETQ, per germline. Trimming shortened V by 4 bases and J by 2 bases, and 16 bases separated the two germline ends.

A few counts support this clonotype. The rearrangement links TRBV2 to TRBJ2-7; 7 positions match TRBD1. The CDR3 totals 15 residues. Per the germline V gene, CDR1 is SNHLY and CDR2 is FYNNEI. V dropped 6 bases and J dropped 3; count of bases not matched to a gene: 11. Here the CDR3 DNA reads TGTGCCAGCAGATCAAGTACAGGGGCCCTCTACGAGCAGTACTTC. Protein product: CASRSSTGALYEQYF.

This clonotype was found a few times. The V call is TRBV15, the J call TRBJ2-1, with 8 positions matching TRBD2. Germline CDR1 reads LNHNV; CDR2 reads YYDKDF (reference sequence). Unmatched junction bases numbered 9, after V lost 6 bases and J lost 2 bases. CDR3 length: 16 residues. The CDR3 coding sequence is TGTGCCACCAGGGATGACCCGGGGGGGCCCTACAATGAGCAGTTCTTC. Translated, it gives CATRDDPGGPYNEQFF. Complete variable domain (other parts from reference TRBV15 and TRBJ2-1): DAMVIQNPRYQVTQFGKPVTLSCSQTLNHNVMYWYQQKSSQAPKLLFHYYDKDFNNEADTPDNFQSRRPNTSFCFLDIRSPGLGDTAMYLCATRDDPGGPYNEQFFGPGTRLTVL.

There are a few counts of this clonotype. This chain uses TRBV5-6 with TRBJ2-3; no firm D call. V lost 1 base and J 0 bases, leaving 6 bases between the germline ends. The CDR3 is 14 residues long. Germline V gene sequence: CDR1 SGHDT, CDR2 YYEEEE. The CDR3 region has the DNA TGTGCCAGCAGCTTGCCATTGAGCACAGATACGCAGTATTTT. Its protein product is CASSLPLSTDTQYF.

Comments on this clonotype: One base away lies a much larger clone, so this may be a sequencing read error. The V call is TRBV20-1, the J call TRBJ2-3; 9 bases are shared with TRBD1. There are 14 residues in the CDR3. Germline V CDR1 and CDR2: DFQATT, SNEGSKA (reference sequence). As DNA, the CDR3 is TGCAGTACTAGCCGGGACAGGGACACAGATACGCAGTATTTT. Translating it yields CSTSRDRDTDTQYF.

This clonotype turned up a few times. V is TRBV7-2 and J is TRBJ2-5, with D possibly matching TRBD2 (6 bases). Trimming left V 4 bases short and J 9 bases short, with 18 bases between. The CDR3 has 14 amino acids. Germline V gene data show CDR1 as SGHTA and CDR2 as FQGNSA. CDR3 protein: CASSSRNGRGAQYF. Here the CDR3 DNA reads TGTGCCAGCAGCTCGAGAAACGGGAGAGGGGCCCAGTACTTC.

The chain links TRBV10-2 to TRBJ2-1; 11 bases line up with TRBD2. Germline lookup yields CDR1 WSHSY and CDR2 SAAADI. The CDR3 covers 16 residues. Losses at the gene ends were 10 bases for V and 7 bases for J; bases not matched to a gene: 15. The CDR3 here is CATQPYSGGAGNEQFF. The CDR3 region has the DNA TGCGCCACCCAACCCTATAGCGGGGGGGCCGGGAATGAGCAGTTCTTC.

This clonotype has only a few counts. J is TRBJ2-2 and V is TRBV9, with 10 bases that match TRBD1. V dropped 2 bases and J dropped 4; count of bases not matched to a gene: 5. The CDR3 loop spans 16 amino acids. Germline V CDR1 and CDR2: SGDLS, YYNGEE. CDR3 DNA sequence: TGTGCCAGCAGCGTGTCCGGGACAGGGGCCACCGGGGAGCTGTTTTTT. Protein sequence: CASSVSGTGATGELFF.

Worth noting for this clonotype: This sequence may be a read error, since a much larger clone differs from it by one base. V usage is TRBV5-6 and J usage is TRBJ2-1, with D perhaps TRBD2 (6 bases). The CDR3 extends over 15 amino acids. V was trimmed by 0 bases and J by 8 bases, leaving 15 bases between them. Germline V gene data show CDR1 as SGHDT and CDR2 as YYEEEE. The CDR3 sequence: CASSLVGTSNDEQFF. The DNA for the CDR3 is TGTGCCAGCAGCTTGGTGGGTACTAGCAACGATGAGCAGTTCTTC.

The genes are TRBV6-2 or TRBV6-3 and TRBJ2-5; a possible D gene is TRBD2 (5 bases). There are 13 residues in the CDR3. CDR1 is MNHEY and CDR2 is SVGEGT in the germline V gene. Trimming took off 6 bases at V and 1 base at J, with 9 bases between the two ends. The DNA of the CDR3 is TGTGCCAGCAGGGTGGCGGGCCAAGAGACCCAGTACTTC. As protein: CASRVAGQETQYF.

The chain couples TRBV7-8 to TRBJ1-1; no clear D gene. Trimming cost V 0 bases and J 0 bases, with 11 bases left between them. CDR3 length: 16 amino acids. CDR1 and CDR2 from the germline V gene are SGHVS and FQNEAQ. Written as DNA, the CDR3 is TGTGCCAGCAGCTTAGCGGTTAGTAGTGTGAACACTGAAGCTTTCTTT. This gives the protein CASSLAVSSVNTEAFF.

The chain links TRBV4-3 to TRBJ2-3; 11 bases align to TRBD2. Trimming at V came to 2 bases and at J to 5 bases, leaving 6 bases not matched to a gene. Germline V gene lookup returns CDR1 LGHNA and CDR2 YSLEER. The CDR3 contains 16 residues. The CDR3, as DNA: TGCGCCAGCAGCCAAAGCGGGACTAGCGGACAAGATACGCAGTATTTT. This encodes CASSQSGTSGQDTQYF.

The chain combines TRBV20-1 with TRBJ1-1; D is unclear. Per the germline V gene, CDR1 is DFQATT and CDR2 is SNEGSKA (reference sequence). V was trimmed by 1 base and J by 4 bases, leaving 13 bases between them. The CDR3 has 14 amino acids. CDR3 coding DNA: TGCAGTGCTAGAGGTTTCTGGCAGACCACTGAAGCTTTCTTT. This encodes CSARGFWQTTEAFF.

The rearrangement uses TRBV20-1 and TRBJ2-1; D unresolved. V dropped 3 bases and J dropped 4 bases, with 10 bases sitting between them. The CDR3 contains 13 residues. The germline V gene has CDR1 DFQATT and CDR2 SNEGSKA (reference sequence). CDR3 bases: TGCAGTGCTAGGGGTCCTCCGTACAATGAGCAGTTCTTC. The encoded protein is CSARGPPYNEQFF.

This chain connects TRBV20-1 to TRBJ2-7; TRBD2 is a possible D gene (6 bases). The germline V gene has CDR1 DFQATT and CDR2 SNEGSKA (reference sequence). The CDR3 is 14 residues long. With 1 base removed from V and 1 base from J, the gap between germline ends came to 11 bases. In nucleotides, the CDR3 is TGCAGTGCTAGAGGGGTTAGCGGATCCTACGAGCAGTACTTC. Protein sequence: CSARGVSGSYEQYF.

The chain has TRBV6-1 and TRBJ1-1, with D possibly being TRBD1 (5 bases). The germline CDR1 and CDR2 sequences are MNHNS and SASEGT. The ends were cut back, 6 bases at V and 1 base at J, with 9 bases in the middle. CDR3 length: 13 residues. The CDR3 reads CASSWTRNTEAFF. The DNA of the CDR3 is TGTGCCAGCAGCTGGACACGGAACACTGAAGCTTTCTTT.

This clonotype has more than one count but fewer than ten. The CDR3, as DNA: TGTGCCAGCAGCTTGAGAGGGAGCAGGGCGGAGACCCAGTACTTC. It is translated as CASSLRGSRAETQYF. This chain uses TRBV7-2 with TRBJ2-5; D is tentatively TRBD1 or TRBD2 (5 bases each). The V end lost 3 bases, the J end lost 5 bases, and 16 bases lay between the germline ends. In germline, CDR1 is SGHTA, CDR2 FQGNSA. The CDR3 runs to 15 residues.

This clonotype was seen only a few times. The chain combines TRBV12-3 or TRBV12-4 with TRBJ2-7; 7 nucleotides agree with TRBD1. The CDR3 is 14 amino acids. Trimming at V came to 6 bases and at J to 3 bases, leaving 8 bases not matched to a gene. CDR3 sequence: CASSSSGGVYEQYF. As DNA, the CDR3 is TGTGCCAGCAGCTCATCAGGGGGAGTCTACGAGCAGTACTTC.

The chain recombines TRBV28 with TRBJ2-7, with 9 bases that match TRBD2. Germline CDR1 is MDHEN and CDR2 is SYDVKM. V gave up 5 bases and J gave up 3 bases; unmatched junction bases: 2. CDR3 size: 13 residues. CDR3 DNA sequence: TGTGCCAGCAGTCCGCGGGGGGGCTACGAGCAGTACTTC. Its protein product is CASSPRGGYEQYF.